Following are 8 T cell receptor beta chains from one sample sequenced in a study of shared clonotypes between healthy human individuals. Here immunoSEQ multiplex PCR was the method, and the copy in TCRdb shows in-frame clones only, minus some. The sample yields 190,000 or so clones, 66% seen once. Sequencing used memory CD4+ T cells sorted from blood. Indicated subset: CD45RA-negative fraction. The receptor source for this set is a man aged 25-40 years in good health.

The chain couples TRBV14 to TRBJ1-1, with 7 bases identical to TRBD1. Germline V gene data show CDR1 as SGHDN and CDR2 as FVKESK. V trimming: 0 bases; J trimming: 12 bases; junction bases outside the gene matches: 10. The CDR3 length is 14 residues. CDR3 sequence reads: CASSQDSRAQGTFF. The CDR3 DNA follows: TGTGCCAGCAGCCAAGATAGCAGGGCACAGGGGACTTTCTTT.

Worth noting for this clone: Other DNA sequences in the same sample also yield this CDR3. The chain is built from TRBV2 and TRBJ2-1; D gene ambiguous. The CDR3 consists of 15 residues. Per the germline V gene, CDR1 is SNHLY and CDR2 is FYNNEI. V lost 2 bases and J 0 bases, leaving 8 bases between the germline ends. Written as DNA, the CDR3 is TGTGCCAGCAGTGAATTGGTTAGCTCCTACAATGAGCAGTTCTTC. As protein: CASSELVSSYNEQFF.

V usage is TRBV27 and J usage is TRBJ2-7, with D perhaps TRBD2 (5 bases). The CDR3 extends over 14 amino acids. CDR1 and CDR2 from the germline V gene are MNHEY and SMNVEV (reference sequence). Trimming cost V 7 bases and J 2 bases, with 15 bases left between them. CDR3: CASTWSEGAYEQYF. As DNA, the CDR3 is TGTGCCAGCACCTGGTCTGAGGGCGCCTACGAGCAGTACTTC.

The chain has TRBV7-9 and TRBJ2-3; TRBD2 agrees at 12 bases. With 1 base clipped from V and 4 bases from J, the junction kept 12 bases outside the gene matches. The germline V gene has CDR1 SEHNR and CDR2 FQNEAQ (reference sequence). The CDR3 covers 19 residues. The DNA of the CDR3 is TGTGCCAGCAGCTTAGGGACTAGACTAGCGGGAGATGGCTCAGATACGCAGTATTTT. Translation gives CASSLGTRLAGDGSDTQYF.

CDR3 residues: CASSSQSQIGGAFF. CDR3 DNA sequence: TGTGCCAGCAGTTCACAGAGTCAAATCGGGGGAGCTTTCTTT. V usage is TRBV28 and J usage is TRBJ1-1, with D perhaps TRBD1 (5 bases). The germline gives CDR1 MDHEN, CDR2 SYDVKM. There are 14 residues in the CDR3. The V and J ends lost 4 bases and 10 bases respectively, with 19 bases between them. Filled out from reference TRBV28 and TRBJ1-1, the complete variable domain reads DVKVTQSSRYLVKRTGEKVFLECVQDMDHENMFWYRQDPGLGLRLIYFSYDVKMKEKGDIPEGYSVSREKKERFSLILESASTNQTSMYLCASSSQSQIGGAFFGQGTRLTVV.

This clone was seen a few times. This chain joins TRBV28 and TRBJ2-7, with a weak D call TRBD1 (7 bases). Trimming stripped 6 bases from V and 3 bases from J, with 15 bases between. Germline V lookup: CDR1 MDHEN, CDR2 SYDVKM. CDR3 length: 14 amino acids. DNA of the CDR3: TGTGCCAGCAGGGGCGGGACAGACTACTACGAGCAGTACTTC. Protein: CASRGGTDYYEQYF.

This clone was counted between two and nine times. This sequence joins TRBV10-2 and TRBJ1-5; possibly TRBD1 for D (5 bases). CDR3 size: 13 residues. Germline-derived CDR1 and CDR2 are WSHSY and SAAADI. The CDR3 DNA reads TGCGCGACGGGGGAAGGGAACAATCAGCCCCAGCATTTT. This gives the protein CATGEGNNQPQHF.

The V gene is TRBV27, the J gene TRBJ2-5, with TRBD2 as a possible D gene (5 bases). Germline V CDR1 and CDR2: MNHEY, SMNVEV (reference sequence). CDR3 size: 15 residues. Trimming took off 0 bases at V and 3 bases at J, with 11 bases between the two ends. The CDR3 spells CASSLSRGKEETQYF. The CDR3 DNA is TGTGCCAGCAGTTTATCTCGGGGAAAGGAAGAGACCCAGTACTTC.